The clone carrying this T cell receptor beta chain was detected once. MiXCR, applied by TCRdb to the 5' RACE reads, yields one record per CDR3 protein. The sample holds 19,000 or so distinct CDR3 sequences, 20% to 25% seen once. Time point meaning: sample taken at primary tumor resection. Without sorting, whole RNA was sequenced from tumor, nontumor lung or frozen PBMC. This entry belongs to a study of spatial heterogeneity in lung cancer. The wider study: Consistently, beta-chain sequences turned up in larger numbers than alpha-chain sequences did.

The source is a female donor with early-stage non-small cell lung cancer. The material was PBMCs, obtained at surgery.

In nucleotides, the CDR3 is TGCAGCGTTGAAGAGACAGGGGTTGCTGGCTACACCTTC. Protein: CSVEETGVAGYTF. This chain connects TRBV29-1 to TRBJ1-2; 8 bases are shared with TRBD1. CDR1 and CDR2 (germline): SQVTM, ANQGSEA. Germline trimming cut 0 bases from V and 7 bases from J; bases unmatched to any gene: 4. The CDR3 has 13 residues.